This is a list of T cell receptor beta chains from one sample in a study of T cell repertoires in cytomegalovirus infection. Antigens for these TCRs are unknown. TCRdb independently ran MiXCR on the reads; one entry per CDR3 protein. The sample holds about 700,000 distinct CDR3 sequences, 30% to 40% seen once. This specimen consisted of cultured PBMCs, obtained from culture after CMV antigen stimulation. The receptor set was obtained from a human donor in good health (CMV status not recorded). Some clones in this sample may be carry-over from other donors' samples. Both conserved end residues are part of each CDR3. The D gene is left open where the match is weak. Expanded clones get a size class; other rows say once, few or many, or leave the size out.

TRBV28	TRBD2	few	TRBJ2-7	CASRSETSGGKAYEQYF	TGTGCCAGCAGATCCGAGACTAGCGGGGGGAAGGCCTACGAGCAGTACTTC
TRBV12-3/TRBV12-4	-	-	TRBJ2-5	CASRHPGPRETQYF	TGTGCCAGCAGACATCCGGGACCGAGAGAGACCCAGTACTTC
TRBV28	-	-	TRBJ1-5	CASYPRGQGYQGVNQPQHF	TGTGCCTCCTACCCGCGGGGGCAGGGGTATCAGGGTGTCAATCAGCCCCAGCATTTT
TRBV9	TRBD2	-	TRBJ2-1	CASSGPRLAGPYNEQFF	TGTGCCAGCAGCGGCCCCCGGCTAGCGGGGCCCTACAATGAGCAGTTCTTC
TRBV20-1	TRBD2	few	TRBJ2-3	CSASGGGGGVTDTQYF	TGCAGTGCTAGTGGGGGTGGCGGGGGGGTCACAGATACGCAGTATTTT
TRBV5-6	-	-	TRBJ1-2	CASSSGPGTYGYTF	TGTGCCAGCAGCTCGGGCCCAGGGACCTATGGCTACACCTTC
TRBV7-2	-	-	TRBJ1-6	CASSSLNYNSPLHF	TGTGCCAGCAGCTCCCTTAACTATAATTCACCCCTCCACTTT
TRBV2	-	few	TRBJ1-5	CASSVQSNQPQHF	TGTGCCAGCAGTGTACAGAGCAATCAGCCCCAGCATTTT
TRBV20-1	TRBD1	-	TRBJ1-2	CSASPGQGGYTF	TGCAGTGCTAGCCCTGGACAGGGTGGCTACACCTTC
TRBV7-6	-	many	TRBJ2-1	CASSSSRQSFNEQFF	TGTGCCAGCAGCTCCTCCCGACAGAGCTTCAATGAGCAGTTCTTC
TRBV7-9	-	-	TRBJ2-7	CASSLDPRGSYEQYF	TGTGCCAGCAGCTTAGATCCACGGGGGTCCTACGAGCAGTACTTC
TRBV11-2	TRBD1	-	TRBJ2-1	CATTWDREAGEQFF	TGTGCCACCACCTGGGACAGGGAGGCAGGTGAGCAGTTCTTC
TRBV11-1	-	-	TRBJ2-3	CASSFSRSGSGDTQYF	TGTGCCAGCAGCTTTTCTCGGTCTGGATCGGGAGATACGCAGTATTTT
TRBV6-1	-	-	TRBJ2-1	CASTRGVHYNEQFF	TGTGCCAGCACTAGGGGGGTTCACTACAATGAGCAGTTCTTC
TRBV6-2/TRBV6-3	-	few	TRBJ2-4	CATLTTALKNIQYF	TGTGCCACCCTGACGACTGCCCTCAAAAACATTCAGTACTTC
TRBV7-2	-	few	TRBJ1-2	CASSLAWPDYGYTF	TGTGCCAGCAGCTTAGCTTGGCCCGACTATGGCTACACCTTC
TRBV20-1	TRBD1	-	TRBJ1-5	CSAPRGRNQPQHF	TGCAGTGCTCCGAGGGGGCGCAATCAGCCCCAGCATTTT
TRBV11-2	TRBD2	once	TRBJ2-1	CASSAQQLASSYNEQFF	TGTGCCAGCAGCGCCCAACAACTAGCGAGCTCCTACAATGAGCAGTTCTTC
TRBV4-1	-	few	TRBJ2-7	CASSPRDTTYEQYF	TGCGCCAGCAGCCCCCGGGACACTACCTACGAGCAGTACTTC
TRBV28	-	-	TRBJ2-2	CASRESGLTGELFF	TGTGCCAGCAGAGAGTCCGGACTAACGGGGGAGCTGTTTTTT
TRBV7-6	TRBD2	few	TRBJ2-1	CASSLARGGSYNEQFF	TGTGCCAGCAGCTTAGCCCGGGGGGGCTCCTACAATGAGCAGTTCTTC
TRBV6-2/TRBV6-3	-	few	TRBJ2-5	CASSLFRGSTRGTQYF	TGTGCCAGCAGTCTCTTCCGTGGCAGCACGCGTGGGACCCAGTACTTC
TRBV7-4	-	many	TRBJ1-3	CASSSVGESRIIIGDTIYF	TGTGCCAGCAGCTCCGTCGGCGAGAGTCGAATCATAATAGGGGACACCATATATTTT
TRBV6-6	-	-	TRBJ2-7	CASSKRVQDGGSYEQYF	TGTGCCAGCAGTAAAAGGGTGCAAGACGGAGGTTCCTACGAGCAGTACTTC
TRBV27	-	-	TRBJ2-2	CATKAVAVNTGELFF	TGTGCCACGAAGGCCGTGGCGGTTAACACCGGGGAGCTGTTTTTT
TRBV7-9	-	-	TRBJ2-1	CASSRSGLEQFF	TGTGCCAGCAGCCGGAGCGGGTTGGAGCAGTTCTTC
TRBV7-2	-	-	TRBJ1-2	CASSLDGSVYGYTF	TGTGCCAGCAGCTTAGACGGAAGTGTCTATGGCTACACCTTC
TRBV4-1	-	-	TRBJ2-1	CASSQGQRRLF	TGCGCCAGCAGCCAAGGGCAAAGGAGGCTCTTC
TRBV6-2/TRBV6-3	TRBD1	few	TRBJ1-1	CASGRGQENTEAFF	TGTGCCAGCGGGAGGGGACAGGAGAACACTGAAGCTTTCTTT
TRBV7-2	-	few	TRBJ1-1	CASSFQIGGVSATEAFF	TGTGCCAGCAGCTTTCAAATAGGGGGTGTGTCGGCCACTGAAGCTTTCTTT
TRBV15	-	-	TRBJ2-5	CATSREFGRGSWGETQYF	TGTGCCACCAGCAGAGAGTTCGGCAGGGGAAGTTGGGGAGAGACCCAGTACTTC
TRBV29-1	-	-	TRBJ2-3	CSFRGQTRDGTDTQYF	TGCAGCTTTAGGGGACAAACCCGAGACGGCACAGATACGCAGTATTTT
TRBV7-6	-	few	TRBJ2-7	CASSLGSAIPTYEQYF	TGTGCCAGCAGCTTAGGGTCGGCGATTCCTACCTACGAGCAGTACTTC
TRBV18	TRBD2	once	TRBJ2-1	CASSDGLAAYNEQFF	TGTGCCAGCTCGGACGGACTAGCGGCGTACAATGAGCAGTTCTTC
TRBV5-4	TRBD2	few	TRBJ2-3	CASSLWLAGGTDTQYF	TGTGCCAGCAGCTTGTGGCTAGCGGGGGGCACAGATACGCAGTATTTT
TRBV18	TRBD1	few	TRBJ1-2	CASSQQGADYGYTF	TGTGCCAGCTCACAACAGGGGGCGGACTATGGCTACACCTTC
TRBV7-2	TRBD2	-	TRBJ2-7	CASSSQGLATSF	TGTGCCAGCAGCTCACAGGGACTAGCGACATCGTTC
TRBV7-9	-	few	TRBJ1-2	CASSLGYEGNYGYTF	TGTGCCAGCAGCTTAGGGTATGAGGGAAACTATGGCTACACCTTC
TRBV19	-	-	TRBJ1-5	CASSIDRGDWNQPQHF	TGTGCCAGTAGTATAGATAGAGGGGATTGGAATCAGCCCCAGCATTTT
TRBV6-2/TRBV6-3	TRBD1	few	TRBJ1-1	CASSPIDRAYTEAFF	TGTGCCAGCAGCCCCATCGACAGGGCCTACACTGAAGCTTTCTTT
TRBV7-8	TRBD1	many	TRBJ2-2	CASSFFMGQGNTGELFF	TGTGCCAGCAGCTTTTTTATGGGACAGGGAAACACCGGGGAGCTGTTTTTT
TRBV28	-	few	TRBJ1-1	CASSQPGRKMAFF	TGTGCCAGCAGTCAACCGGGCAGAAAGATGGCTTTCTTT
TRBV7-2	-	many	TRBJ2-1	CASSFGLGGGNEQFF	TGTGCCAGCAGCTTTGGACTAGGGGGGGGCAATGAGCAGTTCTTC
TRBV6-1	-	few	TRBJ1-2	CASSDLAGLAHGGYTF	TGTGCCAGCAGTGATTTGGCGGGGCTTGCACACGGTGGCTACACCTTC
TRBV20-1	-	-	TRBJ2-7	CRTVGQSYEQYF	TGCAGGACGGTGGGGCAGTCCTACGAGCAGTACTTC
TRBV20-1	-	once	TRBJ1-4	CSAAKRSNEKLFF	TGCAGTGCCGCAAAGCGATCTAATGAAAAACTGTTTTTT
TRBV12-3/TRBV12-4	TRBD1	-	TRBJ1-4	CASSATGVNEKLFF	TGTGCCAGCAGTGCGACAGGGGTGAATGAAAAACTGTTTTTT
TRBV6-6	TRBD2	few	TRBJ2-3	CASSSYSGREADTQYF	TGTGCCAGCAGTTCCTATAGCGGGAGGGAGGCAGATACGCAGTATTTT
TRBV19	-	few	TRBJ2-2	CASSLLAGGGELFF	TGTGCCAGTAGTTTACTAGCTGGTGGCGGGGAGCTGTTTTTT
TRBV11-2	TRBD2	few	TRBJ2-1	CASSLTSGSRDEQFF	TGTGCCAGCAGCTTAACTAGCGGGAGTAGGGATGAGCAGTTCTTC
TRBV10-1	-	-	TRBJ2-2	CASSGADSTGELFF	TGCGCCAGCAGTGGGGCAGACTCCACCGGGGAGCTGTTTTTT
TRBV6-1	-	-	TRBJ2-6	CASRGMNSGAKVLTF	TGTGCCAGCAGGGGTATGAACTCTGGGGCCAAAGTCCTGACTTTC
TRBV5-4	-	-	TRBJ1-6	CASSLAQGDSPLHF	TGTGCCAGCAGCTTGGCACAGGGAGATTCACCCCTCCACTTT
TRBV12-3/TRBV12-4	-	few	TRBJ1-4	CASSLGQLPQKLFF	TGTGCCAGCAGTTTGGGTCAGCTGCCCCAAAAACTGTTTTTT
TRBV7-2	TRBD2	few	TRBJ2-1	CASSLGGTSGSNEQFF	TGTGCCAGCAGCTTAGGGGGGACTAGCGGGAGTAATGAGCAGTTCTTC
TRBV7-9	-	-	TRBJ2-1	CASSPPGDPSYNEQFF	TGTGCCAGCAGTCCCCCGGGAGACCCCTCCTACAATGAGCAGTTCTTC
TRBV15	-	-	TRBJ1-5	CATSVPGSDQPQHF	TGTGCCACCAGCGTACCCGGGAGCGATCAGCCCCAGCATTTT
TRBV7-8	-	-	TRBJ1-1	CASSLAWAYMNTEAFF	TGTGCAAGCAGCTTAGCGTGGGCATACATGAACACTGAAGCTTTCTTT
TRBV20-1	TRBD2	few	TRBJ2-1	CSARDPRGETRNNEQFF	TGCAGTGCTAGAGACCCCCGGGGGGAGACGCGAAACAATGAGCAGTTCTTC